Shown below are 11 T cell receptor beta chains from a single sample sequenced in a study of T cell repertoires in cytomegalovirus infection. TCRdb re-called the reads with MiXCR, one entry per CDR3 protein. In the table there are 250,000 or so distinct CDR3 sequences, 15% to 20% of which are singletons. Sequencing was performed on CD8+ T cells from PBMCs. Every receptor here comes from a human donor in good health (CMV status not recorded). Some clones in this sample may be carry-over from other donors' samples.

This clonotype has ten or more counts. The gene calls are TRBV28 and TRBJ2-2; D assignment may be TRBD1 or TRBD2 (5 bases each). This CDR3 comprises 16 residues. The V gene lost 5 bases and the J gene lost 3 bases, with 16 bases spanning the gap. Germline V CDR1 and CDR2: MDHEN, SYDVKM. The CDR3 DNA reads TGTGCCAGCAGTCCGTGGGGGTTACCGGACACCGGGGAGCTGTTTTTT. It codes for CASSPWGLPDTGELFF.

This clonotype has just a few counts. The CDR3 region has the DNA TGTGCCAGCAGGGTCGACAGCGCAGCAACTAATGAAAAACTGTTTTTT. It specifies CASRVDSAATNEKLFF. The rearrangement links TRBV28 to TRBJ1-4; TRBD1 is a possible D gene (5 bases). Trimming pared 6 bases from V and 0 bases from J, leaving 14 bases between. Germline values: CDR1 MDHEN, CDR2 SYDVKM. CDR3 length: 16 amino acids.

This clonotype was recorded many times. V gene TRBV6-4 combines with J gene TRBJ1-1, with D possibly being TRBD1 (5 bases). Trimming took off 0 bases at V and 2 bases at J, with 19 bases between the two ends. Per the germline V gene, CDR1 is MRHNA and CDR2 is SNTAGT. This CDR3 is 18 amino acids long. The CDR3 sequence: CASSDSFVLGRTNTEAFF. The CDR3 nucleotides are TGTGCCAGCAGTGACTCATTTGTATTGGGCAGGACAAACACTGAAGCTTTCTTT.

This clonotype was seen at least ten times. The chain combines TRBV7-2 with TRBJ1-1, with TRBD1 as a possible D gene (6 bases). V was trimmed by 1 base and J by 5 bases, leaving 17 bases between them. The germline gives CDR1 SGHTA, CDR2 FQGNSA. This CDR3 comprises 16 residues. Here the CDR3 reads CASSLVGGLGNTEAFF. DNA of the CDR3: TGTGCCAGCAGCTTAGTAGGGGGGTTGGGGAATACTGAAGCTTTCTTT.

This clonotype has at least ten counts. The genes are TRBV28 and TRBJ2-5; 9 bases fit TRBD2. Germline CDR1 MDHEN, CDR2 SYDVKM. Trimming cost V 5 bases and J 2 bases; bases outside gene matches: 9. CDR3 length equals 16 residues. The CDR3 loop reads CASSPLAGRLQETQYF. CDR3 DNA: TGTGCCAGCAGTCCCCTAGCGGGGAGACTTCAAGAGACCCAGTACTTC.

Many counts were recorded for this clonotype. V is TRBV6-2 or TRBV6-3 and J is TRBJ2-3; D ambiguous. Between the trimmed V and J ends, which lost 5 bases and 4 bases, there was a span of 16 bases. This CDR3 contains 15 residues. CDR1 is MNHEY and CDR2 is SVGEGT in the germline V gene. The CDR3 bases are TGTGCCAGCAGTCGGACGGCGGCAAGTGCAGATACGCAGTATTTT. This translates into CASSRTAASADTQYF.

A remark on this clonotype: A much bigger clone sits one base away, suggesting this may be a read error. V and J are TRBV7-2 and TRBJ2-1, with a weak D call TRBD2 (6 bases). The V end lost 8 bases, the J end lost 6 bases, and 23 bases lay between the germline ends. CDR3 length equals 16 residues. CDR1 SGHTA and CDR2 FQGNSA come from the germline V gene. The CDR3 sequence: CASGSNAGPRFNEQFF. As DNA, the CDR3 is TGTGCCAGCGGCTCGAATGCGGGGCCCCGATTCAATGAGCAGTTCTTC.

The CDR3 loop reads CASSLGKIRILLDYNEQFF. The CDR3 DNA reads as TGTGCCAGCAGCTTAGGTAAAATCCGAATACTCCTGGACTACAATGAGCAGTTCTTC. This chain joins TRBV13 and TRBJ2-1; D remains ambiguous. This CDR3 is built from 19 residues. The V and J ends lost 0 bases and 3 bases respectively, with 21 bases between them. Per germline, CDR1 PRHDT and CDR2 FYEKMQ (reference sequence).

The sample holds many counts of this clonotype. This rearrangement joins TRBV5-6 to TRBJ2-7, with D perhaps TRBD1 or TRBD2 (5 bases each). CDR3 size: 14 residues. Trimming cost V 5 bases and J 1 base, with 13 bases left between them. The germline CDR1 and CDR2 sequences are SGHDT and YYEEEE. CDR3 sequence (DNA): TGTGCCAGCAGTCGAGGGGCTAAGTCCTACGAGCAGTACTTC. Its protein product is CASSRGAKSYEQYF.

The CDR3 sequence: CASSGSREGYEQYF. As DNA, the CDR3 is TGTGCCAGCAGCGGCAGCCGGGAGGGCTACGAGCAGTACTTC. The rearrangement uses TRBV28 and TRBJ2-7, with TRBD2 identical over 8 bases. The CDR3 is 14 residues long. Trimming cost V 6 bases and J 3 bases; bases outside gene matches: 7. Per the germline V gene, CDR1 is MDHEN and CDR2 is SYDVKM.

About this clonotype: One base away lies a much larger clone, so this may be a sequencing read error. The chain is built from TRBV7-2 and TRBJ2-5; 8 bases are shared with TRBD2. The germline V gene encodes CDR1 SGHTA and CDR2 FQGNSA. V lost 8 bases, J lost 5 bases, and 13 bases stayed unmatched. The CDR3 totals 15 residues. The CDR3 is CASGTLGGGEETQYF. The CDR3 region has the DNA TGTGCCAGCGGCACCCTCGGGGGGGGTGAGGAGACCCAGTACTTC. Filled out from reference TRBV7-2 and TRBJ2-5, the complete variable domain reads GAGVSQSPSNKVTEKGKDVELRCDPISGHTALYWYRQSLGQGLEFLIYFQGNSAPDKSGLPSDRFSAERTGGSVSTLTIQRTQQEDSAVYLCASGTLGGGEETQYFGPGTRLLVL.